The present T cell receptor (beta chain) was sequenced within a study of cytomegalovirus exposure and HLA in healthy donors. Whole-study results and caveats: Rare sequences made up most TCRs, while some public TCRs were found in many donors. The study assumed roughly uniform donor sequencing depth for presence/absence analyses. A later analysis reportedly found fewer N-insertions in an Asian-associated ancestry cluster than the roughly 670-donor mean.

The junction had 15 bases not matched to a gene; V was cut back by 5 bases and J by 10 bases. Germline values: CDR1 PRHDT, CDR2 FYEKMQ (reference sequence). This CDR3 is 16 amino acids long. The PCR used 60 Vbeta and 13 Jbeta primers. The repertoire was sequenced with immunoSEQ multiplex PCR; TCRdb's copy has only in-frame clones and lacks some. The sample lists around 200,000 clones, roughly 75% seen once, with approximately 4.8% in the top ten. A remark on this clone: Its antigen remains unknown.

The chain couples TRBV13 to TRBJ1-2; 11 bases are shared with TRBD1. The sample consisted of PBMCs. The clonotype comes from a man aged 30 to 39 in good health and CMV-seropositive. The DNA of the CDR3 is TGTGCCAGCAGCAAAAAAAGATCCGGGACAGGGGGGGCCTACACCTTC. Translation gives CASSKKRSGTGGAYTF.